The clone carrying this T cell receptor beta chain came up many times. The entry originates in a study of early T cells in non-severe SARS-CoV-2 infection. Individual cDNA molecules each received unique molecular identifiers attached to them. TCRdb re-called the 5' RACE reads through MiXCR, storing one row per CDR3 protein. Here the sample spans some 40,000 distinct CDR3 sequences, roughly 4% being singletons. This TCR was recovered from an adult who was a healthcare worker with PCR-confirmed SARS-CoV-2 infection or an uninfected control (not recorded which). Sequencing input: whole blood.

CDR3 coding DNA: TGTGCCAGCAGCTCCCAGCCGGGCCGAAAAGCTTTCTTT. Protein product: CASSSQPGRKAFF. J is TRBJ1-1 and V is TRBV7-2; D ambiguous. The CDR3 runs to 13 residues. The germline V gene has CDR1 SGHTA and CDR2 FQGNSA. V was shortened by 4 bases and J by 9 bases, with 15 bases between the two germline ends.